This TCR beta chain was captured by sequencing in a study of T-cell reconstitution after alpha-beta-depleted transplantation in children. Notes on the study in general: Once a year had passed after transplant, T-cell counts and diversity came mostly from newly produced T cells. From surviving recipient T cells and thymic progenitors came the high day-60 TCRbeta diversity observed in some patients.

Unique molecular identifiers were incorporated into the prepared TCRbeta library. Via MiXCR, TCRdb re-called the PCR reads, giving one row per CDR3 protein. The table lists about 310,000 distinct CDR3 sequences, more than 20% of them singletons, with approximately 11% in the top ten. This clonotype showed up just a few times. Its antigen is as yet unknown. The germline V gene encodes CDR1 SGHVS and CDR2 FQNEAQ. V dropped 1 base and J dropped 4; count of bases not matched to a gene: 8. CDR3 size: 16 residues. This specimen consisted of PBMCs, mostly from graft donor cells, obtained 180 days after TCRalphabeta/CD19-depleted stem cell transplant. The chain joins TRBV7-8 to TRBJ1-2; 8 nucleotides match TRBD1. This clonotype was obtained from a male patient younger than 18 who had a stem cell transplant for acute lymphoblastic leukemia, so the T cells may come from the graft donor. The CDR3 nucleotides are TGTGCCAGCAGCTTAGAGACAGGGGTCCGCGCCTATGGCTACACCTTC. Its translation is CASSLETGVRAYGYTF.